The entry below gives a single TCR beta chain sequence along with its context. Some clones are missing from TCRdb's copy, which holds only in-frame ones; the method was immunoSEQ multiplex PCR. The table includes about 140,000 clones, 76% detected once. This sample is drawn from a study of blood T cell repertoires in COVID-19. This CDR3 comprises 15 residues. Germline V gene lookup returns CDR1 LNHDA and CDR2 SQIVND (reference sequence). Trimming took off 3 bases at V and 7 bases at J, with 16 bases between the two ends. The sample taken for sequencing was peripheral blood. The clonotype comes from an elderly woman with active or convalescent COVID-19. The V call is TRBV19, the J call TRBJ1-5; D call uncertain. DNA for the CDR3: TGTGCCAGTAGTATTAGAGCAAGTAGCGGCCAGCCCCAGCATTTT. Translating gives CASSIRASSGQPQHF.